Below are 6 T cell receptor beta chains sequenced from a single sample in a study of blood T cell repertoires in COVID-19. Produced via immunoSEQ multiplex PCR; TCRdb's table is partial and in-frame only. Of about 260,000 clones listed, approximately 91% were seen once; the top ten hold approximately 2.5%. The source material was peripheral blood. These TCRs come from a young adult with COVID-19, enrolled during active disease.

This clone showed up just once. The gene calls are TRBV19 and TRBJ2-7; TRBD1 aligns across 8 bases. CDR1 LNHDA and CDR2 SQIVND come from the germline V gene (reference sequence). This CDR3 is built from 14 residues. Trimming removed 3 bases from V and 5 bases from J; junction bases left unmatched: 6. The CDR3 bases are TGTGCCAGTAGTATCGCAGGGGGCGTGAACGAGCAGTACTTC. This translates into CASSIAGGVNEQYF.

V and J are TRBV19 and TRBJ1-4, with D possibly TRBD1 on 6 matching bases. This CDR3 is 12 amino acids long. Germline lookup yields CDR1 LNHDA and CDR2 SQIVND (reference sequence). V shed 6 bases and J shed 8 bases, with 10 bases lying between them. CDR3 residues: CASSIQGEKLFF. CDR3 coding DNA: TGTGCCAGTAGCATACAGGGCGAAAAACTGTTTTTT.

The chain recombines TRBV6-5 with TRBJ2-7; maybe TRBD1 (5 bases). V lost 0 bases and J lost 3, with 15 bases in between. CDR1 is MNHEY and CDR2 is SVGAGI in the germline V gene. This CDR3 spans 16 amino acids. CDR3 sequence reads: CASSYSMPGKGYEQYF. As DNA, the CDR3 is TGTGCCAGCAGTTACTCGATGCCAGGGAAGGGCTACGAGCAGTACTTC.

The CDR3 DNA is TGCAGTGCTAGTTTCCTAGGTACCTACGAGCAGTACTTC. This gives the protein CSASFLGTYEQYF. This chain joins TRBV20-1 and TRBJ2-7; D uncertain. This CDR3 region has 13 residues. Germline V gene data show CDR1 as DFQATT and CDR2 as SNEGSKA (reference sequence). V was clipped by 3 bases and J by 2 bases, with 11 bases between them.

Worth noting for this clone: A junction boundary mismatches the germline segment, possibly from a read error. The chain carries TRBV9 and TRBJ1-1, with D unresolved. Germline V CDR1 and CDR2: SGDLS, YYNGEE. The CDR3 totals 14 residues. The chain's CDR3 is CASSVGQPNSEAFF. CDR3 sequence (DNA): TGTGCCAGCAGCGTAGGTCAGCCTAACAGTGAAGCTTTCTTT.

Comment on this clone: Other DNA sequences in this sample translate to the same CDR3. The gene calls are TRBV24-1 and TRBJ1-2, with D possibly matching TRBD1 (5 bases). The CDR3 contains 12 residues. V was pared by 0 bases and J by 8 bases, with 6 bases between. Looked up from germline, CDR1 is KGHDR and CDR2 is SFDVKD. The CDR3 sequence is CATSDLQGGYTF. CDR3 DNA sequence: TGTGCCACCAGTGATTTGCAGGGCGGCTACACCTTC.